This TCR beta chain was sequenced for a study of blood T cell repertoires in COVID-19. Looked up from germline, CDR1 is SGHAT and CDR2 is FQNNGV. The CDR3 length is 15 residues. Trimming removed 6 bases from V and 7 bases from J, with 21 bases in between. Sequencing used immunoSEQ multiplex PCR; TCRdb keeps in-frame clones, though not all of them. In the table there are about 490,000 clones, 80% to 90% of which are singletons. The specimen was peripheral blood. The chain has TRBV11-2 and TRBJ1-2; tentatively, D is TRBD1 (6 bases). This TCR was sampled from a human donor in a cohort sampled during active COVID-19. CDR3 sequence reads: CASSYDGRGAVGYTF. CDR3 DNA: TGTGCCAGCAGTTACGACGGGCGGGGGGCAGTTGGCTACACCTTC.